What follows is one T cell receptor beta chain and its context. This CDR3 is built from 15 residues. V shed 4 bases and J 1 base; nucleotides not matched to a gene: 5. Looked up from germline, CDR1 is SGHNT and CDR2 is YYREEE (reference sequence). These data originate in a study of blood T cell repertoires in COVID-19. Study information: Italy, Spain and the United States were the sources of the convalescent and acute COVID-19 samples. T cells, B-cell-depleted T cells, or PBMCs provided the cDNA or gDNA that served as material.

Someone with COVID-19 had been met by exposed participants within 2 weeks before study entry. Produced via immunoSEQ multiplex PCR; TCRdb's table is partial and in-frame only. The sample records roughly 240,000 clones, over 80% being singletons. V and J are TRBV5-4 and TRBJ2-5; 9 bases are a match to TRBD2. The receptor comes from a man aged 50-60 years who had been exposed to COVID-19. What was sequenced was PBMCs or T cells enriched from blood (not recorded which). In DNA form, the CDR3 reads TGTGCCAGCAGCACAGCTAGCGGGGCCCAAGAGACCCAGTACTTC. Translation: CASSTASGAQETQYF.